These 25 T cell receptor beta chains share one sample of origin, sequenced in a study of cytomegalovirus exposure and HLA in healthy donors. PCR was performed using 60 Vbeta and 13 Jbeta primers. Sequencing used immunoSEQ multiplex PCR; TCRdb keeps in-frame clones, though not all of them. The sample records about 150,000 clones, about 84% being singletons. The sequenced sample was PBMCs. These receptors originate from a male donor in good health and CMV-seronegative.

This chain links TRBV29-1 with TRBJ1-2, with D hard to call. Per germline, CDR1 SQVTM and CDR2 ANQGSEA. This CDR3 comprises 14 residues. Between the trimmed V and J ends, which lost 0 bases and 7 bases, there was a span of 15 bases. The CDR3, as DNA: TGCAGCGTTGAAGATCCGAGGAGGACTTTTGGCTACACCTTC. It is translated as CSVEDPRRTFGYTF.

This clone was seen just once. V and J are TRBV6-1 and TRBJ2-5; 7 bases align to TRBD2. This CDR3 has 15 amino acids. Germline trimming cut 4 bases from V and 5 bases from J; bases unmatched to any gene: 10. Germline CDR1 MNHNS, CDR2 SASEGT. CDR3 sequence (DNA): TGTGCCAGCAGTGTGGGGAGGGCCGGGGGGGAGACCCAGTACTTC. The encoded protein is CASSVGRAGGETQYF.

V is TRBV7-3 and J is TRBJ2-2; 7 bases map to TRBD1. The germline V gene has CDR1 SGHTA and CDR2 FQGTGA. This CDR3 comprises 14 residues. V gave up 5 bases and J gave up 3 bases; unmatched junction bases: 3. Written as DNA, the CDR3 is TGTGCCAGCAGCCGACAGGGAGACACCGGGGAGCTGTTTTTT. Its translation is CASSRQGDTGELFF.

CDR3 DNA: TGTGCCAGCAGCTTAGGTCGGGGACTAGACAATGAGCAGTTCTTC. Its protein product is CASSLGRGLDNEQFF. The chain is built from TRBV7-6 and TRBJ2-1; 8 bases agree with TRBD2. The CDR3 has 15 amino acids. Losses at the gene ends were 1 base for V and 5 bases for J; bases not matched to a gene: 4. From germline, CDR1 is SGHVS and CDR2 FNYEAQ.

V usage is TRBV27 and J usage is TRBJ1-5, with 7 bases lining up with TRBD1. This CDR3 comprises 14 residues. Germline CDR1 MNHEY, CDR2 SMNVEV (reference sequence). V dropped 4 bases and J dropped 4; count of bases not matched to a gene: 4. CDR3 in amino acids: CASSYRGINQPQHF. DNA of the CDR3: TGTGCCAGCAGTTACAGGGGAATTAATCAGCCCCAGCATTTT.

The CDR3 loop reads CASSLSTGVYGYTF. The CDR3 nucleotides are TGTGCCAGCAGTTTATCCACAGGGGTCTATGGCTACACCTTC. V is TRBV27 and J is TRBJ1-2; TRBD1 aligns across 7 bases. With 0 bases clipped from V and 4 bases from J, the junction kept 2 bases outside the gene matches. The CDR3 consists of 14 residues. The germline V gene has CDR1 MNHEY and CDR2 SMNVEV (reference sequence).

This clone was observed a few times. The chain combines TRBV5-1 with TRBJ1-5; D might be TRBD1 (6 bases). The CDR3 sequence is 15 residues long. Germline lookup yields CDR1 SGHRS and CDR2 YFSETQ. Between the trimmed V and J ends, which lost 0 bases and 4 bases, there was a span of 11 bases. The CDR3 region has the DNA TGCGCCAGCAGCTTGGGTACCCAGGGGAATCAGCCCCAGCATTTT. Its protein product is CASSLGTQGNQPQHF.

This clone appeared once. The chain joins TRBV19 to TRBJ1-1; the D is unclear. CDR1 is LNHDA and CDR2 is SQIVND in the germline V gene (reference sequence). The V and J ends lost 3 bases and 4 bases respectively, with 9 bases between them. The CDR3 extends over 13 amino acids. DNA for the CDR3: TGTGCCAGTAGTATGGGCTCGCTCACTGAAGCTTTCTTT. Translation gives CASSMGSLTEAFF.

CDR3 DNA: TGTGCCAGCAAGTTGTCCTTCAGGATGGACGGGGAGCTGTTTTTT. It specifies CASKLSFRMDGELFF. This chain connects TRBV2 to TRBJ2-2; no firm D call. V was pared by 7 bases and J by 7 bases, with 19 bases between. Germline V gene data show CDR1 as SNHLY and CDR2 as FYNNEI. CDR3 length equals 15 residues.

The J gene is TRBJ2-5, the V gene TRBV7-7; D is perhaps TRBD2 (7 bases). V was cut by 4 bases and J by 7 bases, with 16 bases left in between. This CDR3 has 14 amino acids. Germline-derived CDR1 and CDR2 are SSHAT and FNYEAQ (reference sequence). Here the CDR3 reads CASSYKQGGGTQYF. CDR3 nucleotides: TGTGCCAGCAGCTACAAACAGGGCGGGGGGACCCAGTACTTC.

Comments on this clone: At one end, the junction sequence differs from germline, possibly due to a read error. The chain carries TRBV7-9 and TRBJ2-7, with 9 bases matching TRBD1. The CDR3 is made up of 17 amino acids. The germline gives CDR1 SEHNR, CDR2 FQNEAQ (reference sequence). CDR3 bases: TGTTCCAGCAGCTCCACCCGACAGGGGGAGTCCTCCTACGAGCAGTACTTC. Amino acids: CSSSSTRQGESSYEQYF.

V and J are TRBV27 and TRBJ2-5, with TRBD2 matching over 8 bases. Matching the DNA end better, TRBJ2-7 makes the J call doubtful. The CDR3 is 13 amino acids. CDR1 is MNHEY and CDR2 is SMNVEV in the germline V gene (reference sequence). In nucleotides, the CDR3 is TGTGCCAGCAGACTAGCGGCCTCCTACGAGCAGTACTTC. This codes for CASRLAASYEQYF.

Written as DNA, the CDR3 is TGTGCCAGCAGCCCCGGGGCGGGAGGATACAATGAGCAGTTCTTC. Its protein product is CASSPGAGGYNEQFF. This rearrangement joins TRBV7-9 to TRBJ2-1; 8 nucleotides agree with TRBD2. Trimming cost V 5 bases and J 4 bases; bases outside gene matches: 7. The germline V gene encodes CDR1 SEHNR and CDR2 FQNEAQ (reference sequence). CDR3 length: 15 residues.

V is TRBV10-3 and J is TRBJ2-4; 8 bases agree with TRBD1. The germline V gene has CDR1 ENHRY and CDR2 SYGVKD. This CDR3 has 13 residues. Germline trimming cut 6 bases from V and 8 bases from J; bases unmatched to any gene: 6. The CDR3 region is CAIRATGDDIQYF. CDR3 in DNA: TGTGCCATCAGGGCGACAGGGGATGACATTCAGTACTTC.

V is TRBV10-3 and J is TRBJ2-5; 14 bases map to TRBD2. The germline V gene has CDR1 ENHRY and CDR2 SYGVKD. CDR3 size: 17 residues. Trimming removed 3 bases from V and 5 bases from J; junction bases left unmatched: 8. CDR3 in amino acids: CAISDVGLAGGGETQYF. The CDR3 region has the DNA TGTGCCATCAGTGATGTAGGACTAGCGGGAGGAGGGGAGACCCAGTACTTC.

This CDR3 is CASSRQGVSSYEQYF. The CDR3 DNA sequence: TGTGCCAGCAGCAGACAGGGGGTAAGCTCCTACGAGCAGTACTTC. This chain uses TRBV7-9 with TRBJ2-5; 9 bases align to TRBD1. The end of the DNA is better explained by TRBJ2-7, so the J call may be wrong. Germline CDR1 is SEHNR and CDR2 is FQNEAQ (reference sequence). The CDR3 covers 15 residues.

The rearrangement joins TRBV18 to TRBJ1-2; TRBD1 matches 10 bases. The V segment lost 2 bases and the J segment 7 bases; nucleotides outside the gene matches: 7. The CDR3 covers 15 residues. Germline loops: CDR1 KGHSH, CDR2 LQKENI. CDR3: CASSPRQGAQGGYTF. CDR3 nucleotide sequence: TGTGCCAGCTCACCAAGACAGGGGGCACAGGGTGGCTACACCTTC.

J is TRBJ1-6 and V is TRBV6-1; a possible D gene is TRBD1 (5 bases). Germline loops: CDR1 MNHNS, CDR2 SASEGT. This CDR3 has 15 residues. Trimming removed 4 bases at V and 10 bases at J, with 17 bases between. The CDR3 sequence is CASSGGGSNSSPLHF. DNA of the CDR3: TGTGCCAGCAGTGGCGGGGGAAGTAATAGCTCACCCCTCCACTTT.

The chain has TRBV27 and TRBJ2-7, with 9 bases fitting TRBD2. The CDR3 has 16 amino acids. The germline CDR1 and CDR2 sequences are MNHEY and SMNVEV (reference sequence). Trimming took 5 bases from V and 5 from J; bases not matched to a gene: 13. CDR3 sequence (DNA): TGTGCCAGCAGTACGTTGCCGGGACTAGCCGTCCACGAGCAGTACTTC. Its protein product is CASSTLPGLAVHEQYF.

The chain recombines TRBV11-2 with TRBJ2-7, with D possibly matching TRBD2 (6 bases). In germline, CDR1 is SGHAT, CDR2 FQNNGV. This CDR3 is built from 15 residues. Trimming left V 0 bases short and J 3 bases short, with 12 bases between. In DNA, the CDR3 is TGTGCCAGCAGCTTAGATCTCTTGACTAGCTACGAGCAGTACTTC. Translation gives CASSLDLLTSYEQYF.

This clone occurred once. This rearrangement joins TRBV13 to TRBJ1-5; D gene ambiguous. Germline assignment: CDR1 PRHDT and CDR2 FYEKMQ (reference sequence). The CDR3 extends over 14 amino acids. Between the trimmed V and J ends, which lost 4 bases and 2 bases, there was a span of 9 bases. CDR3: CASSWGAGNQPQHF. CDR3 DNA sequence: TGTGCCAGCAGCTGGGGAGCCGGCAATCAGCCCCAGCATTTT. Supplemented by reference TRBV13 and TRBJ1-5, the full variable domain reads AAGVIQSPRHLIKEKRETATLKCYPIPRHDTVYWYQQGPGQDPQFLISFYEKMQSDKGSIPDRFSAQQFSDYHSELNMSSLELGDSALYFCASSWGAGNQPQHFGDGTRLSIL.

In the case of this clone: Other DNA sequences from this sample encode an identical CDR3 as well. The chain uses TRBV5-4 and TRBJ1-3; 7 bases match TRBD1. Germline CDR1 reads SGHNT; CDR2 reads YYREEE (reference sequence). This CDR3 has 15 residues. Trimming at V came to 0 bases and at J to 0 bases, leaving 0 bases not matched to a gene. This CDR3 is CASSLDRGSGNTIYF. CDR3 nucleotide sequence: TGTGCCAGCAGCTTGGACAGGGGCTCTGGAAACACCATATATTTT.

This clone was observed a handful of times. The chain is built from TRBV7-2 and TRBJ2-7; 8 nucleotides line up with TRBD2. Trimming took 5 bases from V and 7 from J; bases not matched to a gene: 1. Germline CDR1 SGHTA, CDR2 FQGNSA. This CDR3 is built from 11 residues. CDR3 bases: TGTGCCAGCAGCCCGGGAGGGGAGCAGTACTTC. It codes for CASSPGGEQYF.

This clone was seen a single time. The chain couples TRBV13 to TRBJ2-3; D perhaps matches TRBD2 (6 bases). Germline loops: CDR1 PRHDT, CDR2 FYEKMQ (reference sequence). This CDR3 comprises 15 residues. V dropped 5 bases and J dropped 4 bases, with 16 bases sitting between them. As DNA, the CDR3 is TGTGCCAGCAGCCCTGGAGGGCAGGGAGCAGATACGCAGTATTTT. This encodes CASSPGGQGADTQYF.

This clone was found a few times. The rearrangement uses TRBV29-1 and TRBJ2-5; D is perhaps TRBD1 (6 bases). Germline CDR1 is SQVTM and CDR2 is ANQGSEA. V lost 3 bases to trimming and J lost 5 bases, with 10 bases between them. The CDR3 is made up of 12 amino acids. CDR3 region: CSVDRGWETQYF. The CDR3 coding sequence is TGCAGCGTTGACAGGGGTTGGGAGACCCAGTACTTC. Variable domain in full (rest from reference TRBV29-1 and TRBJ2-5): SAVISQKPSRDICQRGTSLTIQCQVDSQVTMMFWYRQQPGQSLTLIATANQGSEATYESGFVIDKFPISRPNLTFSTLTVSNMSPEDSSIYLCSVDRGWETQYFGPGTRLLVL.